This T cell receptor beta chain was captured by sequencing in a study of early T cells in non-severe SARS-CoV-2 infection. The study's findings and limits: VDJdb matches were skewed toward anti-spike CD8 T cell responses.

TCRdb reprocessed the 5' RACE reads with MiXCR, giving one entry per CDR3 protein. The data hold some 71,000 distinct CDR3 sequences, with roughly 10% observed a single time. About this clonotype: Its antigen is unidentified.

The CDR3 runs to 15 residues. J gave up 2 bases and V 5 bases, and 7 bases lay outside the gene matches. CDR1 and CDR2 (germline): SGHTA, FQGNSA. The source is an adult who was a healthcare worker with PCR-confirmed SARS-CoV-2 infection or an uninfected control (not recorded which). The chain recombines TRBV7-2 with TRBJ2-7; 9 nucleotides line up with TRBD2. This material consisted of whole blood, taken at baseline. The CDR3 nucleotides are TGTGCCAGCAGCACCAAGGCTAGCGGGGCCTACGAGCAGTACTTC. Its protein is CASSTKASGAYEQYF. Variable domain in full (rest from reference TRBV7-2 and TRBJ2-7): GAGVSQSPSNKVTEKGKDVELRCDPISGHTALYWYRQSLGQGLEFLIYFQGNSAPDKSGLPSDRFSAERTGGSVSTLTIQRTQQEDSAVYLCASSTKASGAYEQYFGPGTRLTVT.